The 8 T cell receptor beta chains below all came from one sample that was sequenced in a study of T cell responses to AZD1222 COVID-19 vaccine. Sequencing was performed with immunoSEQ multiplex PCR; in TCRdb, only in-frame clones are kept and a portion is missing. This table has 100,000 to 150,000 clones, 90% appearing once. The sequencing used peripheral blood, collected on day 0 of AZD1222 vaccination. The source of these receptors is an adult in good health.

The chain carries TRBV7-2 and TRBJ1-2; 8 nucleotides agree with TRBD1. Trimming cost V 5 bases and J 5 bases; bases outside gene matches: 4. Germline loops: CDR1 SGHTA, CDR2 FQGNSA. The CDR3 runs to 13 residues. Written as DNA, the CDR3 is TGTGCCAGCAGCCACAGGACAGGGTATGGCTACACCTTC. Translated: CASSHRTGYGYTF.

The CDR3 loop is CASSQVGAANSPLHF. The CDR3 DNA reads TGTGCCAGCAGCCAAGTGGGCGCCGCCAATTCACCCCTCCACTTT. The rearrangement uses TRBV14 and TRBJ1-6; D not certain. The CDR3 is 15 residues long. The V gene's germline CDR1 is SGHDN and CDR2 FVKESK. Trimming removed 1 base from V and 7 bases from J, with 11 bases in between.

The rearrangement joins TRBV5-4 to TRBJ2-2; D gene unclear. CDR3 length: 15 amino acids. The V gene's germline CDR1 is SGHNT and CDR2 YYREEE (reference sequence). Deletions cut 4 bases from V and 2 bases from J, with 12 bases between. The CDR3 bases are TGTGCCAGCAGCCCGGCCAGGAGTAACACCGGGGAGCTGTTTTTT. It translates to CASSPARSNTGELFF.

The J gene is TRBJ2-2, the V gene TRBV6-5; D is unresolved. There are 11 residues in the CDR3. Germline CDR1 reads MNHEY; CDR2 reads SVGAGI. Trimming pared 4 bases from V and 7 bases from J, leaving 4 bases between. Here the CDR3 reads CASSSLGELFF. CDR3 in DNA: TGTGCCAGCAGTTCACTCGGGGAGCTGTTTTTT.

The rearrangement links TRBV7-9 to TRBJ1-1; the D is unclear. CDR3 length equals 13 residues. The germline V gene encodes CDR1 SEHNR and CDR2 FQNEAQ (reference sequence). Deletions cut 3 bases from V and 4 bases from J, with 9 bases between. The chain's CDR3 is CASSFVGLTEAFF. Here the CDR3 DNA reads TGTGCCAGCAGCTTCGTTGGGCTCACTGAAGCTTTCTTT.

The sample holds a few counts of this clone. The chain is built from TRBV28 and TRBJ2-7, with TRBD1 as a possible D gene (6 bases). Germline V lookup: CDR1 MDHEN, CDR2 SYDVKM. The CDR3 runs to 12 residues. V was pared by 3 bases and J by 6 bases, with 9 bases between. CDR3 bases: TGTGCCAGCAGTTTCAGGGGTTCCGAGCAGTACTTC. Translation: CASSFRGSEQYF.

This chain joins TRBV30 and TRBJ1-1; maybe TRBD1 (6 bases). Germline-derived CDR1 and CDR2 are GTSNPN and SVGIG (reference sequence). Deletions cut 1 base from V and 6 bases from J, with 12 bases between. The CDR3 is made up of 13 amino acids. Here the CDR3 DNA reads TGTGCCTGGAGTGACAGGGTTGGGGCTGAAGCTTTCTTT. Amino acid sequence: CAWSDRVGAEAFF.

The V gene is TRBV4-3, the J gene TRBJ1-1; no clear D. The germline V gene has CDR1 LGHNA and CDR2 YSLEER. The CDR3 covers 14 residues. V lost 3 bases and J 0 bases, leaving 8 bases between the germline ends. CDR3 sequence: CASSQDHMNTEAFF. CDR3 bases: TGCGCCAGCAGCCAGGACCACATGAACACTGAAGCTTTCTTT.